The present T cell receptor beta chain was sequenced within a study of T cells in Graves' hyperthyroidism and ophthalmopathy. At the level of the study: Specimen type is peripheral blood, collected at initial diagnosis prior to any treatment.

Note on this clonotype: The antigen is not known.

Notes on the study in general: Most thyroid clonotypes with frequency above 0.001 were detected in blood.

RNA transcripts were the template for amplifying TCR beta CDR3 regions. Researchers ran a first-round RT-PCR on the TCR CDR3 using the HTBI primer set. TCRdb analysed the multiplex PCR reads with MiXCR anew, one entry per CDR3 protein. The repertoire holds 600,000 to 900,000 distinct CDR3 sequences, with roughly 15% as singletons. The CDR3 length is 13 residues. The germline V and J ends were trimmed by 3 bases and 6 bases, with 13 bases remaining between them. CDR1 is GTSNPN, CDR2 SVGIG, per germline (reference sequence). This TCR was sampled from a man younger than 30 with Graves' hyperthyroidism. The sample consisted of blood. The V call is TRBV30, the J call TRBJ2-3; D unclear. The CDR3 nucleotides read TGTGCCTGGAGCACCGGTGGGCCCGATACGCAGTATTTT. Translated: CAWSTGGPDTQYF.